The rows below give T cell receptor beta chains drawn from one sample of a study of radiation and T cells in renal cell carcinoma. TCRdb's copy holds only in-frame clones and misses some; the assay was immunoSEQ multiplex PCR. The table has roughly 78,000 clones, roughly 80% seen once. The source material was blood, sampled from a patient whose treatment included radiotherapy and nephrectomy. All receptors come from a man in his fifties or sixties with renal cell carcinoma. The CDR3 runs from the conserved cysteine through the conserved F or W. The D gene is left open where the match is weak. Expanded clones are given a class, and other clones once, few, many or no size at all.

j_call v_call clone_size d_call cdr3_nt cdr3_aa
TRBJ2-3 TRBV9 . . TGTGCCAGCAGCGTAGCTGGGGATACGCAGTATTTT CASSVAGDTQYF
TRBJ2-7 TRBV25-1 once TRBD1 TGTGCCAGCATGGACAGGGGCCCCGCCTACGAGCAGTACTTC CASMDRGPAYEQYF
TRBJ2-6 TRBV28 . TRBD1 TGTGCCAGCAGTGGACAGGGTGTGGGGGCCAACGTCCTGACTTTC CASSGQGVGANVLTF
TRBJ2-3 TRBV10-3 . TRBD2 TGTGCCATGGGGACACTAGCGGGGGACACAGATACGCAGTATTTT CAMGTLAGDTDTQYF
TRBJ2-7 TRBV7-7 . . TGTGCCAGCAGCTTAATTCTGGGCCCACACAGGAAACCAAACTACGAGCAGTACTTC CASSLILGPHRKPNYEQYF
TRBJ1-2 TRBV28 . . TGTGCCAGCAGTTATATGGGTGGCTACACCTTC CASSYMGGYTF
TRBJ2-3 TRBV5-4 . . TGTGCCAGCAGCCTCTGGAACACAGATACGCAGTATTTT CASSLWNTDTQYF
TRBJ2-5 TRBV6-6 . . TGTGCCAGCAGTTACACCGACAGGAGGGAGACCCAGTACTTC CASSYTDRRETQYF
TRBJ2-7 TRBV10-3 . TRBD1 TGTGCCATCAGTGAGGAGGGACAGGGGGCCTACGAGCAGTACTTC CAISEEGQGAYEQYF
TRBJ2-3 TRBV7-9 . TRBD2 TGTGCCAGCAGCTTACTAGCGGGAGGCCACACAGATACGCAGTATTTT CASSLLAGGHTDTQYF
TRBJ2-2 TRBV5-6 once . TGTGCCAGCAGCTTGGGACAGCTTCGTCCAGCCGGGGAGCTGTTTTTT CASSLGQLRPAGELFF
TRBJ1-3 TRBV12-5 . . TGTGCTAGTGGTCTCACCGGGGGGAGTGGAAACACCATATATTTT CASGLTGGSGNTIYF
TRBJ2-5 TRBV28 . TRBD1 TGTGCCAGCAGTTCTACGGACAGGGGCATTCTCCAAGAGACCCAGTACTTC CASSSTDRGILQETQYF
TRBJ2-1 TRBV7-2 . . TGTGCCAGCAGCTTGTCGCCGAGCTCCTACAATGAGCAGTTCTTC CASSLSPSSYNEQFF
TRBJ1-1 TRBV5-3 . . TGTGCCAGAAGCCCAGGACAGAGCATGAACACTGAAGCTTTCTTT CARSPGQSMNTEAFF
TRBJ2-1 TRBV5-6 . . TGTGCCAGCAGCTTCGGGCAGGGGTACAATGAGCAGTTCTTC CASSFGQGYNEQFF
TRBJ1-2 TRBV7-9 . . TGTGCCAGCAGCACCACTAACTATGGCTACACCTTC CASSTTNYGYTF
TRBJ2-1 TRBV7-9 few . TGTGCCAGCAGCTTAGCTTGGGAGAAGGGCGACCTTGAGCAGTTCTTC CASSLAWEKGDLEQFF
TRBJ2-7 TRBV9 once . TGTGCCAGCAGCGTGGCAGGTGACAACGAGCAGTACTTC CASSVAGDNEQYF
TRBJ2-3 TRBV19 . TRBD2 TGTGCCAGTAGCCATGGACTAGCGGGGGGCCGCACAGATACGCAGTATTTT CASSHGLAGGRTDTQYF
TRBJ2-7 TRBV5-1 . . TGCGCCAGCAGCTTGTCCATTGGGCGGGCCTACGAGCAGTACTTC CASSLSIGRAYEQYF
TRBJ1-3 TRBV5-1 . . TGCGCCAGCAGCTTGAACCCCTCGGGGAACACCATATATTTT CASSLNPSGNTIYF
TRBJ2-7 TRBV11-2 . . TGTGCCAGCAGCTCTATCACACCGTCCTACGAGCAGTACTTC CASSSITPSYEQYF
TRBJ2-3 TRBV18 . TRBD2 TGTGCCAGCTCACTCGGGAGGGCGGACACGCAGTATTTT CASSLGRADTQYF
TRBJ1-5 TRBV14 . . TGTGCCAGCAGCCAAGGGGGCAATCAGCCCCAGCATTTT CASSQGGNQPQHF
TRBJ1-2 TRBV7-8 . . TGTGCCAGCAGCTTAGAGGGCACCAACTATGGCTACACCTTC CASSLEGTNYGYTF
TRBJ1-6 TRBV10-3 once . TGTGCCATCAGTGAGAGAAACAGGGATAATTCACCCCTCCACTTT CAISERNRDNSPLHF
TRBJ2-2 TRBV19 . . TGTGCCAGTAGTATCTTCGGGGGAGGTCAGGGGCGATTTAGCGGGGAGCTGTTTTTT CASSIFGGGQGRFSGELFF
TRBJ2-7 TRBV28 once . TGTGCCAGCAGGCCCGCAGGGGCTTACTACGAGCAGTACTTC CASRPAGAYYEQYF
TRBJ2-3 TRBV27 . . TGTGCCAGCAGTTTTCATCCGGTCATCGGCCATCCGGATACGCAGTATTTT CASSFHPVIGHPDTQYF
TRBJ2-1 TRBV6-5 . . TGTGCCAGCGGCAGGGGCACCGACAATGAGCAGTTCTTC CASGRGTDNEQFF
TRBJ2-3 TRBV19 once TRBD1 TGTGCCAGTAGTGGCCGGGACAGGGGCACCGCAGATACGCAGTATTTT CASSGRDRGTADTQYF
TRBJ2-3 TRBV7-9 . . TGTGCCAGCAGCCGACGCAACCCCGCCACAGATACGCAGTATTTT CASSRRNPATDTQYF
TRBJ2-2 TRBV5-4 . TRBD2 TGTGCCAGCAGCCCGTCCCGGGGGGGCGGGGAGCTGTTTTTT CASSPSRGGGELFF
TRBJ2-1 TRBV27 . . TGTGCCAGCAGTTTAATTGGAGGGGGCAATGAGCAGTTCTTC CASSLIGGGNEQFF
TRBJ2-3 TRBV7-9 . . TGTGCCAGCTACAGCCGCCTGACAGATACGCAGTATTTT CASYSRLTDTQYF
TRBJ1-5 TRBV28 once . TGTGCCAGCAGTCCGCCCTACAGGGCCGATCAGCCCCAGCATTTT CASSPPYRADQPQHF
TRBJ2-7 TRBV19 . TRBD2 TGTGCCAGTAGGTGGACTAGCGGATCCTACGAGCAGTACTTC CASRWTSGSYEQYF
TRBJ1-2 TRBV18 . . TGTGCCAGCTCACCCTTGGACGCAGGGGCTATCTATGGCTACACCTTC CASSPLDAGAIYGYTF
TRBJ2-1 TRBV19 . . TGTGCCAGTAGTATAATTAGCCTAGCCCCCAACAATGAGCAGTTCTTC CASSIISLAPNNEQFF
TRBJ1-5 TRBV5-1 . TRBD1 TGCGCCAGCAGCGTTGGTCTGTCCGGGACAGCCAATCAGCCCCAGCATTTT CASSVGLSGTANQPQHF